This T cell receptor (beta chain) was obtained from a study of shared clonotypes between healthy human individuals. In the case of this clone: Antigen specificity is unknown.

Whole-study findings and limits: Rarefaction showed that sequencing of sorted subsets was incomplete (despite large depth).

TCRdb keeps only in-frame clones here, not all; method: immunoSEQ multiplex PCR. This table has around 1.6 million clones, about 98% appearing once. The sequence derives from a man aged 30-40 years in good health. Sequenced: naive CD4+ T cells sorted from blood. Subset: CD45RA+ positively selected.

CDR3 bases: TGTGCCAGCAGCGGGCGGGGTTTAGATGGCTACACCTTC. Amino acid sequence: CASSGRGLDGYTF. The V and J genes are TRBV9 and TRBJ1-2; D unclear. This CDR3 contains 13 residues. V lost 3 bases, J lost 6 bases, and 12 bases lay in between. The germline CDR1 and CDR2 sequences are SGDLS and YYNGEE.